This T cell receptor (beta chain) was sequenced during a study of cytomegalovirus exposure and HLA in healthy donors. Points from the study as a whole: High specificity and sensitivity for cytomegalovirus status were reported for the classifier. Accurate HLA-A and HLA-B prediction from TCR beta sequences was reported for most subjects. Several V segments, TRBV6-2 and TRBV6-3 among them, could not be told apart and were dropped.

The CDR3 runs to 12 residues. The V gene's germline CDR1 is MNHNY and CDR2 SVGAGI (reference sequence). Trimming took off 6 bases at V and 5 bases at J, with 10 bases between the two ends. On this clone: Its antigen is undetermined.

The PCR employed 60 Vbeta primers together with 13 Jbeta primers. Method: immunoSEQ multiplex PCR; TCRdb's copy keeps in-frame clones and lacks some. This table holds more than 150,000 clones, around 80% found once. The origin of this receptor is a woman aged 18-30 years in good health and CMV-seropositive. The chain has TRBV6-6 and TRBJ1-2; D is uncertain. What was sequenced was PBMCs. CDR3 sequence: CASSPQNYGYTF. CDR3 in DNA: TGTGCCAGCAGCCCCCAAAATTATGGCTACACCTTC.